This TCR beta chain was sequenced for a study of cytomegalovirus exposure and HLA in healthy donors. The sample holds a few counts of this clone. As yet, its antigen is unknown. This CDR3 has 15 amino acids. The V segment lost 3 bases and the J segment 7 bases; nucleotides outside the gene matches: 9. The germline V gene has CDR1 SGHNT and CDR2 YENEEA. Study-wide findings and caveats: Follow-up analysis seemed to connect common viral pathogens with several of the most significant clusters identified. A previous analysis found most TCR beta V segments productive roughly 87% or roughly 30% of the time. A later analysis linked a missense variant in DCLRE1C to the trimming of TCR beta V and J genes.

Healthy bone marrow donors made up the donor group. Use of 60 Vbeta and 13 Jbeta primers characterized the PCR. Only in-frame clones appear in the TCRdb table, and some are missing; sequencing was by immunoSEQ multiplex PCR. Of approximately 180,000 clones in the sample, 77% were seen once. The TCR originated in a woman younger than 45 in good health and CMV-seropositive. The chain uses TRBV11-3 and TRBJ2-4, with 7 bases lining up with TRBD2. Sequencing was performed on PBMCs. Here the CDR3 reads CASSFFGQGGNIQYF. The DNA of the CDR3 is TGTGCCAGCAGCTTCTTTGGGCAGGGAGGGAACATTCAGTACTTC. Filled out from reference TRBV11-3 and TRBJ2-4, the complete variable domain reads EAGVVQSPRYKIIEKKQPVAFWCNPISGHNTLYWYLQNLGQGPELLIRYENEEAVDDSQLPKDRFSAERLKGVDSTLKIQPAELGDSAVYLCASSFFGQGGNIQYFGAGTRLSVL.